Listed below are T cell receptor beta chains from one sample, sequenced in a study of shared clonotypes between healthy human individuals. Generated by immunoSEQ multiplex PCR, the TCRdb table keeps only in-frame clones and is missing some. The sample consists of some 500,000 clones, roughly 95% of them appearing once. The sequenced sample was naive CD4+ T cells sorted from blood. The receptor source for this set is a young woman in good health. Both conserved end residues are part of each CDR3. Fields, in order: D gene, clone size, V gene, J gene, CDR3 protein, CDR3 DNA. D genes are given only for firm matches. Size tells how often a clone was seen (once, few, many) or the class of an expanded clone, and some rows leave it out.

D gene: -; clone size: -; V gene: TRBV5-3; J gene: TRBJ2-7; CDR3 protein: CARSLVPIRALAREQYF; CDR3 DNA: TGTGCCAGAAGCTTGGTGCCTATCCGAGCATTAGCGCGTGAGCAGTACTTC
D gene: -; clone size: -; V gene: TRBV18; J gene: TRBJ1-1; CDR3 protein: CASSTGNTEAFF; CDR3 DNA: TGTGCCAGCTCGACAGGGAACACTGAAGCTTTCTTT
D gene: -; clone size: -; V gene: TRBV28; J gene: TRBJ1-2; CDR3 protein: CASSFYDRNYGYTF; CDR3 DNA: TGTGCCAGCAGTTTCTACGACAGGAACTATGGCTACACCTTC
D gene: TRBD2; clone size: -; V gene: TRBV9; J gene: TRBJ2-1; CDR3 protein: CASSVTSGSYNEQFF; CDR3 DNA: TGTGCCAGCAGCGTGACTAGCGGGAGCTACAATGAGCAGTTCTTC
D gene: -; clone size: -; V gene: TRBV9; J gene: TRBJ2-3; CDR3 protein: CASSSRGSTDTQYF; CDR3 DNA: TGTGCCAGCAGCTCCCGGGGTAGCACAGATACGCAGTATTTT
D gene: TRBD2; clone size: once; V gene: TRBV19; J gene: TRBJ2-5; CDR3 protein: CASSGLAGVSSGEQYF; CDR3 DNA: TGTGCCAGTAGCGGACTAGCGGGAGTTTCTTCGGGGGAGCAGTACTTC
D gene: -; clone size: once; V gene: TRBV21-1; J gene: TRBJ2-7; CDR3 protein: CASSKPTGAGGLYEQYF; CDR3 DNA: TGTGCCAGCAGCAAACCGACGGGAGCGGGAGGCCTCTACGAGCAGTACTTC
D gene: -; clone size: -; V gene: TRBV18; J gene: TRBJ2-1; CDR3 protein: CASSPMDEQFF; CDR3 DNA: TGTGCCAGCTCACCAATGGATGAGCAGTTCTTC
D gene: -; clone size: -; V gene: TRBV2; J gene: TRBJ1-1; CDR3 protein: CASSGEQTRTVGAFF; CDR3 DNA: TGTGCCAGCAGTGGGGAGCAGACTCGGACCGTCGGAGCTTTCTTT
D gene: -; clone size: -; V gene: TRBV15; J gene: TRBJ2-6; CDR3 protein: CATSSRGPRPGANVLTF; CDR3 DNA: TGTGCCACCAGCAGCAGGGGCCCAAGACCTGGGGCCAACGTCCTGACTTTC
D gene: -; clone size: -; V gene: TRBV11-2; J gene: TRBJ1-2; CDR3 protein: CASSLDLESGGYTF; CDR3 DNA: TGTGCCAGCAGCCTCGATTTGGAGTCGGGGGGCTACACCTTC
D gene: TRBD1; clone size: -; V gene: TRBV19; J gene: TRBJ2-7; CDR3 protein: CASSISRGQGIHEQYF; CDR3 DNA: TGTGCCAGTAGTATCTCCAGGGGACAGGGAATCCACGAGCAGTACTTC
D gene: TRBD2; clone size: -; V gene: TRBV10-1; J gene: TRBJ2-3; CDR3 protein: CASSESVGGSDTQYF; CDR3 DNA: TGCGCCAGCAGTGAGTCTGTGGGAGGGTCAGATACGCAGTATTTT
D gene: -; clone size: once; V gene: TRBV27; J gene: TRBJ2-5; CDR3 protein: CASSFLGGGSQETQYF; CDR3 DNA: TGTGCCAGCAGTTTCCTCGGTGGGGGAAGTCAAGAGACCCAGTACTTC
D gene: -; clone size: -; V gene: TRBV28; J gene: TRBJ2-7; CDR3 protein: CASSSLKSVSSYEQYF; CDR3 DNA: TGTGCCAGCAGTTCCCTTAAGTCAGTTAGCTCCTACGAGCAGTACTTC
D gene: -; clone size: -; V gene: TRBV28; J gene: TRBJ2-7; CDR3 protein: CASSPIFVHTYEQYF; CDR3 DNA: TGTGCCAGCAGCCCGATATTTGTACATACCTACGAGCAGTACTTC
D gene: -; clone size: -; V gene: TRBV28; J gene: TRBJ1-2; CDR3 protein: CASSLIGRLQGGGYTF; CDR3 DNA: TGTGCCAGCAGTTTAATAGGCCGATTACAGGGCGGTGGCTACACCTTC
D gene: TRBD1; clone size: -; V gene: TRBV5-8; J gene: TRBJ2-4; CDR3 protein: CASSPRTGVNIQYF; CDR3 DNA: TGTGCCAGCAGCCCTAGGACAGGGGTAAACATTCAGTACTTC
D gene: -; clone size: -; V gene: TRBV27; J gene: TRBJ2-7; CDR3 protein: CASSQTRSNPYEQYF; CDR3 DNA: TGTGCCAGCAGCCAGACACGTTCAAATCCCTACGAGCAGTACTTC
D gene: -; clone size: -; V gene: TRBV19; J gene: TRBJ2-7; CDR3 protein: CASSIGQSYEQYF; CDR3 DNA: TGTGCCAGTAGTATAGGGCAGAGCTACGAGCAGTACTTC
D gene: TRBD1; clone size: -; V gene: TRBV19; J gene: TRBJ2-1; CDR3 protein: CAIARTGSYNEQFF; CDR3 DNA: TGTGCCATAGCGCGGACAGGGAGCTACAATGAGCAGTTCTTC
D gene: TRBD2; clone size: -; V gene: TRBV6-6; J gene: TRBJ2-7; CDR3 protein: CASSPTSDSYEQYF; CDR3 DNA: TGTGCCAGCAGCCCAACTAGCGACTCCTACGAGCAGTACTTC
D gene: -; clone size: -; V gene: TRBV10-3; J gene: TRBJ2-7; CDR3 protein: CAISEGPPDEGEQYF; CDR3 DNA: TGTGCCATCAGTGAAGGCCCCCCCGACGAAGGGGAGCAGTACTTC
D gene: TRBD2; clone size: -; V gene: TRBV29-1; J gene: TRBJ2-1; CDR3 protein: CSVEGGKGRTSGRTNEQFF; CDR3 DNA: TGCAGCGTTGAAGGGGGTAAGGGGAGGACTAGCGGGAGAACGAATGAGCAGTTCTTC
D gene: TRBD1; clone size: -; V gene: TRBV5-1; J gene: TRBJ2-3; CDR3 protein: CASSLQGTDTQYF; CDR3 DNA: TGCGCCAGCAGCCTACAGGGGACAGATACGCAGTATTTT
D gene: -; clone size: -; V gene: TRBV5-1; J gene: TRBJ2-3; CDR3 protein: CASSFNRQDTQYF; CDR3 DNA: TGCGCCAGCAGCTTTAACCGTCAAGATACGCAGTATTTT
D gene: -; clone size: -; V gene: TRBV6-5; J gene: TRBJ1-6; CDR3 protein: CASRTGDYNSPLHF; CDR3 DNA: TGTGCCAGCAGGACAGGAGATTATAATTCACCCCTCCACTTT
D gene: TRBD1; clone size: -; V gene: TRBV6-5; J gene: TRBJ2-1; CDR3 protein: CASSYARDRLNEQFF; CDR3 DNA: TGTGCCAGCAGTTACGCCCGGGACAGACTCAATGAGCAGTTCTTC
D gene: -; clone size: -; V gene: TRBV4-1; J gene: TRBJ1-4; CDR3 protein: CASSHPREGYSGEKLFF; CDR3 DNA: TGCGCCAGCAGCCATCCTCGAGAGGGGTATTCGGGTGAAAAACTGTTTTTT